A selection of T cell receptor beta chains follows, all from one sample in a study of metastatic and nonmetastatic thyroid tumors. With MiXCR, TCRdb called clones anew from the PCR reads. The sample carries 35,000 to 40,000 clones, more than 25% recorded once. The specimen was blood. All receptors come from a female donor with papillary thyroid cancer or a benign thyroid nodule (not recorded which). Some clones in this sample may be carry-over from other donors' samples. The conserved cysteine and the conserved F or W are not part of the CDR3 here. A D gene is named only where the DNA matches it firmly.

d_call j_call v_call cdr3_aa
NA TRBJ2-3 TRBV5-1 ASSFKRLSTDTQY
TRBD1 TRBJ2-3 TRBV5-1 ASSLEQGTSTDTQY
TRBD1 NA TRBV6-2/TRBV6-3 ATTPWTGAIGEQY
TRBD1 TRBJ2-2 TRBV12-3/TRBV12-4 ASRSDREITGELF
NA TRBJ2-3 TRBV20-1 SASQILGDTQY
NA TRBJ1-2 TRBV10-3 AIRPQEGVGYT
NA TRBJ1-2 TRBV28 AIISAVGEYNYGYT
NA TRBJ2-1 TRBV6-2/TRBV6-3 ASSKATLSYNEQF
TRBD1 TRBJ1-6 TRBV2 ASSYRTGWRNSPLH
TRBD1 TRBJ1-5 TRBV19 ASSRTGAQPQH
TRBD1 TRBJ2-4 TRBV7-2 ASSLALTQGVIQY
NA TRBJ2-3 TRBV6-1 ASGGFEGDTQY
TRBD2 TRBJ2-7 TRBV19 ASSLSGDYEQY
TRBD2 TRBJ2-7 TRBV5-1 ASSSGLADNEQY
NA TRBJ2-7 TRBV30 AWSLGQIYEQY
TRBD2 TRBJ2-1 TRBV24-1 ATSEAGVYNEQF
NA TRBJ1-2 TRBV28 ASSPNQGTPNYGYT
TRBD1 TRBJ1-5 TRBV4-1 ASSQDFPQGGFGQPQH
TRBD2 TRBJ2-3 TRBV4-1 ASSLIAGGGTDTQY
NA TRBJ1-1 TRBV30 AWAPLKGVTEAF
NA TRBJ1-2 TRBV20-1 SAHTELDGYT
TRBD1 TRBJ2-7 TRBV6-5 ASSYKRTGVEQY
NA TRBJ2-2 TRBV6-5 ASSYSPGQERRANTGELF
NA TRBJ2-6 TRBV7-2 ASSLSLAGGSNVLT
NA TRBJ2-7 TRBV6-1 ASSLKMGYYQQY
NA TRBJ2-2 TRBV25-1 ASSAGELF
NA TRBJ2-6 TRBV25-1 AISPPAAANVLT
TRBD2 TRBJ2-7 TRBV28 ASRTSGTYEQY
NA TRBJ2-1 TRBV7-2 ASSWLGRAPISEQF
TRBD1 TRBJ2-3 TRBV6-2/TRBV6-3 ASSPGQFSTDTQY
TRBD1 TRBJ2-5 TRBV30 AWSGQGPQETQY
TRBD2 TRBJ2-1 TRBV11-2 ASSLTSGAYNEQF
TRBD2 TRBJ2-7 TRBV10-2 ASTPTSGSTSEQY
NA TRBJ1-4 TRBV11-2 ASSQQSINEKLF
TRBD1 TRBJ2-7 TRBV6-1 ASRPIEDRERQY
NA TRBJ2-2 TRBV15 ATATGTAVELF
NA TRBJ2-1 TRBV4-3 ASSQRQHGSSYNEQF
TRBD1 TRBJ1-6 TRBV6-1 ASSEGQGPSPLH
NA TRBJ2-7 TRBV28 ASSSPPGEEQY
TRBD1 TRBJ2-7 TRBV27 ASSSGGRGGEKY
NA TRBJ1-3 TRBV12-3/TRBV12-4 ASSLGGNTIY
TRBD2 TRBJ2-7 TRBV4-2 AGIQERGGTHEHY
TRBD1 TRBJ1-5 TRBV28 ASGTRRTGLVVAQH
NA TRBJ2-2 TRBV28 ASSLLGGGELF
TRBD2 TRBJ2-5 TRBV20-1 SARRGRTSGRRQGTQY
NA TRBJ1-6 TRBV7-9 ASSLGGQGNSPLH
TRBD1 TRBJ1-4 TRBV28 ASRKMGQMNEKLF
TRBD2 TRBJ2-7 TRBV28 ASTVRTSGPYEQY
NA TRBJ2-1 TRBV28 ASSLSGPAYNEQF
TRBD1 TRBJ2-3 TRBV12-3/TRBV12-4 ASSPPGQGFTDTQY
NA TRBJ2-2 TRBV28 ASSLGSTTGELF
TRBD2 TRBJ2-7 TRBV28 ASSLEAGSYNEQY
TRBD1 TRBJ1-6 TRBV18 ASSHDRGHSPLH
TRBD1 TRBJ1-4 TRBV5-1 ASSGGQANEKLF
NA TRBJ1-5 TRBV6-1 ASSEGSLSNQPQH